The 2 T cell receptor beta chains below all came from one sample that was sequenced in a study of T cell changes during pregnancy in multiple sclerosis. Profiled with immunoSEQ multiplex PCR; TCRdb holds only in-frame clones, not every one. The data show about 73,000 clones, 90% seen once. This material consisted of peripheral blood, taken after pregnancy. Receptors were obtained from a female donor in good health, enrolled as a control in a pregnancy study.

The chain is built from TRBV28 and TRBJ1-5; no clear D. V was shortened by 3 bases and J by 6 bases, with 12 bases between the two germline ends. CDR1 is MDHEN, CDR2 SYDVKM, per germline. This CDR3 is 14 amino acids long. CDR3 DNA sequence: TGTGCCAGCAGTTTTGGCCCTGGGAGTCAGCCCCAGCATTTT. Encoded protein: CASSFGPGSQPQHF.

The V call is TRBV29-1, the J call TRBJ1-1; weak D call: TRBD1 (5 bases). CDR1 is SQVTM and CDR2 is ANQGSEA in the germline V gene. The CDR3 length is 13 residues. V lost 7 bases and J lost 4, with 16 bases in between. The CDR3 nucleotides are TGCAGCGAAAAGGAGGGGCCGGGCACTGAAGCTTTCTTT. As protein: CSEKEGPGTEAFF.